This T cell receptor beta chain stems from a study of blood T cell repertoires in COVID-19. Study overall: PBMCs, B-cell-depleted T cells, or T cells provided the cDNA or gDNA that made up the material.

The protocol was immunoSEQ multiplex PCR, while the TCRdb copy is restricted to in-frame clones and leaves out a portion. The table lists 60,000 to 75,000 clones, over 75% of them singletons. The CDR3 is 15 amino acids. Between the trimmed V and J ends, which lost 5 bases and 3 bases, there was a span of 12 bases. Germline V gene sequence: CDR1 SGDLS, CDR2 YYNGEE. This clone has only one observation. The chain joins TRBV9 to TRBJ1-6; weak D call: TRBD1 (6 bases). The receptor's source is a human donor in a cohort sampled during active COVID-19. Sequenced material: peripheral blood. CDR3 sequence reads: CASSTDSLYNSPLHF. CDR3 bases: TGTGCCAGCAGTACGGACAGCCTCTATAATTCACCCCTCCACTTT.